This T cell receptor (beta chain) was identified during a study of memory CD4+ T cells and cytomegalovirus serostatus (dated by TCRdb to about 2019). Turning to the overall study: A total of roughly 35 healthy Belgian adults, of whom 9 were CMV seropositive and approximately 24 were CMV seronegative, were included in the cohort. To replicate a published TCR-based CMV serostatus classifier, the researchers sequenced the CD4+ memory TCRbeta repertoires of a Belgian cohort whose cytomegalovirus serostatus was known.

A FACSAria II was used to sort memory CD4+ T cells, defined as single viable CD3+CD4+CD8-CD45RO+ cells. To determine CMV serostatus, a Roche Elecsys assay was used that detects serum IgG against CMV pp150, pp28, p38 and p52. After thawing, total CD4+ T cells were enriched by positive selection with CD4 magnetic microbeads. The samples came from a different study that was designed specifically to examine the CD4+ T cell memory repertoire. Following standard operating procedures, peripheral blood mononuclear cells were isolated and cryopreserved, while serum was kept at -80 degrees C. The staining used CD3-PerCP (BW264/56), CD4-APC (RPA-T4), CD45RO-PE (UCHT1) and CD8-Pacific Orange (3B5) antibodies, and Sytox blue was used to exclude non-viable cells. Study-wide findings and limitations: For CMV serostatus prediction, a median bootstrapped AUC of 0.95 was reached with the original framework, and a median bootstrapped AUC of around 0.9 was reached with a US-trained random forest. Only CD4+CD45RO+ memory cells were sequenced, in contrast to the original study, which included naive and memory CD4+ and CD8+ populations. The results were read as suggesting that the CMV-associated TCR signature is, for the most part, present in the CD4+ memory repertoire. Of about 180 previously reported CMV-associated TCRbeta sequences, some 67 appeared in the CD4+ memory repertoires, each in one to five individuals. A median bootstrapped AUC of 0.95 with a 95% CI of 0.76-1.00 was achieved on the Belgian cohort by the original-framework classifier.

As concerns this clone: The antigen it binds to is not known. Base quality data are lacking; no much larger clone is found one base away.

From the cysteine through the phenylalanine, the CDR3 covers 19 amino acids. The kept DNA is CDR3 alone, 57 bases in frame from the first base. The Quick-DNA Microprep Kit was used to extract genomic DNA from the sorted cells. Amplification of TCRbeta DNA was done with the immunoSEQ hsTCRbeta kit, following the protocol from the manufacturer. An Illumina MiSeq instrument was used to sequence the TCRbeta libraries. In the paper's pipeline: Once out-of-frame sequences had been removed, 2,204,828 distinct TCRbeta sequences were left, which works out to an average of around 70,000 per individual. Each individual was scored using the number of roughly 150 previously reported CMV-associated TCRbeta sequences that the individual carried and the total number of productive distinct TCRbeta sequences. A beta-binomial model was reimplemented in Python, and random forests from scikit-learn, run with default parameters, were trained on data from the US cohort. Classifier performance on the Belgian cohort was reported as the median AUC with percentile confidence intervals calculated over 10,000 bootstrap iterations. TCRdb mirrors the immuneACCESS table, restricted to in-frame sequences. Some clones are absent from its copies; in checked studies, under half trace to an unresolved V gene, and the reason for the others is unknown. That table gives V, J and clone size, and the DNA gave D and trimming. Here the sample has nearly 50,000 clones; around four fifths occur a single time. The ten largest account for about 0.8% of the sample.

Input material: memory CD4+ T cells from blood. Rearrangement joined TRBV12-2 to TRBJ1-5; the DNA was not compared with TRBD1, the D call given in the table. TRBV12-2 is classified as a pseudogene. This receptor was taken from an adult in good health and CMV-seronegative. This receptor carries the CDR3 CASRLLAGQGPEGNQPQHF. The DNA sequence is as follows: TGTGCAAGTCGCTTACTCGCGGGACAGGGCCCTGAGGGCAATCAGCCCCAGCATTTT.